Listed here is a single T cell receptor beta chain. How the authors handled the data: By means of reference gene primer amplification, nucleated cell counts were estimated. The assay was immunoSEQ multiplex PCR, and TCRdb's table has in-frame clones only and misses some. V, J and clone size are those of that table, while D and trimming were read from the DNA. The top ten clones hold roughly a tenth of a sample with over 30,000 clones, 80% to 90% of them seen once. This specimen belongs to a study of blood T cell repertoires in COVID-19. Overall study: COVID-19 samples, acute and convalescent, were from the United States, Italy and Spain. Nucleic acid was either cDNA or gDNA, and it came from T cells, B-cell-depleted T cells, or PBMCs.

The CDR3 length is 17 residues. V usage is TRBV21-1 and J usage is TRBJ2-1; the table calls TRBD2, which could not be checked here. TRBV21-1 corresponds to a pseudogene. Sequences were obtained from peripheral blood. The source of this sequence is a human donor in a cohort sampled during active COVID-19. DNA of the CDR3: TGTGCCAGCAGCTTACCCGGGACTAGCGGCCAGTACAATGAGCAGTTCTTC. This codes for CASSLPGTSGQYNEQFF.